This T cell receptor beta chain derives from a study of blood T cell repertoires in COVID-19. This clone was observed a handful of times. This table comes from immunoSEQ multiplex PCR, and its TCRdb copy is limited to in-frame clones, with some not included. Of more than 95,000 clones listed, 65% to 90% were seen once; the top ten hold about 7%. This CDR3 contains 15 residues. V lost 3 bases, J lost 0 bases, and 9 bases lay in between. Looked up from germline, CDR1 is SGDLS and CDR2 is YYNGEE. The TCR comes from a man older than 75 with active or convalescent COVID-19. This chain joins TRBV9 and TRBJ2-2; the D gene is possibly TRBD2 (5 bases). Sequenced input: peripheral blood. The CDR3: CASSGTLANTGELFF. CDR3 coding DNA: TGTGCCAGCAGCGGCACACTAGCGAACACCGGGGAGCTGTTTTTT.